The entry below gives a single T cell receptor (beta chain) sequence along with its context. This specimen belongs to a study of blood T cell repertoires in COVID-19. In the study's own analysis: Estimation of nucleated cell counts relied on the amplification of reference gene primers. Sequencing was performed with immunoSEQ multiplex PCR; in TCRdb, only in-frame clones are kept and a portion is missing. V and J calls plus clone size are reproduced from that table; the DNA served to infer D and trimming. Of around 300,000 clones in the sample, 80% to 90% were seen once. This receptor was obtained from a young woman who had recovered from COVID-19. Sequenced input: PBMCs or T cells enriched from blood (not recorded which).

CDR3 sequence reads: CASSYSGTVYYGYTF. CDR3 bases: TGTGCCAGCAGTTACTCGGGGACAGTCTACTATGGCTACACCTTC. V usage is TRBV6-5 and J usage is TRBJ1-2; 7 bases are a match to TRBD1. Germline V gene data show CDR1 as MNHEY and CDR2 as SVGAGI. With 0 bases clipped from V and 3 bases from J, the junction kept 4 bases outside the gene matches. CDR3 size: 15 residues.